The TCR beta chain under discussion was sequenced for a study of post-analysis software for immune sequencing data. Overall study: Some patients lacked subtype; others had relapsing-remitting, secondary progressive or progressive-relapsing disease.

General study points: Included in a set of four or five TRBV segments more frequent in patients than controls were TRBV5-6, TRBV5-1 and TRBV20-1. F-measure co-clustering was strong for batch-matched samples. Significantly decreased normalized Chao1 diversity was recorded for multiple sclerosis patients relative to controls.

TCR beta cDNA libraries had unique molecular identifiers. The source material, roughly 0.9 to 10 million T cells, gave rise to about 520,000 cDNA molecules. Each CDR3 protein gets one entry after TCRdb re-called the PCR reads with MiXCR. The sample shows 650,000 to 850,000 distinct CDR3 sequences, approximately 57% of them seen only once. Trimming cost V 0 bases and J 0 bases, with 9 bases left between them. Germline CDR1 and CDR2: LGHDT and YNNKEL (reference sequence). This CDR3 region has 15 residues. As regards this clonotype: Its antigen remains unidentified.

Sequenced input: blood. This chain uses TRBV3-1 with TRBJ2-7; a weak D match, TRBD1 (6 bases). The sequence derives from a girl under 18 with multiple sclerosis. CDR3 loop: CASSQEGHGSYEQYF. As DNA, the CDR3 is TGTGCCAGCAGCCAAGAGGGACACGGCTCCTACGAGCAGTACTTC.